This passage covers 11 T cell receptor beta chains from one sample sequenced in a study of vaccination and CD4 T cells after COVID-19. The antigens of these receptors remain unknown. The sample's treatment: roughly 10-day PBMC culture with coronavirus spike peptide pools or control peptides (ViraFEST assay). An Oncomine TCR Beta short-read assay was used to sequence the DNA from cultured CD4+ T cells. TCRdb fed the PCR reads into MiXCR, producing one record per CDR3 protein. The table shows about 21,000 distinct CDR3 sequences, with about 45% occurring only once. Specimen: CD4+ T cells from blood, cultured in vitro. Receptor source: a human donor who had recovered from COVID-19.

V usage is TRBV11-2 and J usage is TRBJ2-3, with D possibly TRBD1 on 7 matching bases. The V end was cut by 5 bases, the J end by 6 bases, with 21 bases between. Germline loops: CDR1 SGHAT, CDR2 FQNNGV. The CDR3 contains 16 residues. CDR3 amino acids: CASSGLRDSGGDTQYF. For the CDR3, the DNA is TGTGCCAGCAGCGGACTGCGGGACAGTGGAGGCGATACGCAGTATTTT.

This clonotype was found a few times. The CDR3 DNA sequence: TGCAGTGCTAGATCCCACAGGGGAACGGCTGAAGCTTTCTTT. This sequence encodes CSARSHRGTAEAFF. V gene TRBV20-1 combines with J gene TRBJ1-1; TRBD1 matches 7 bases. The V gene end was trimmed by 2 bases and the J gene end by 6 bases; junction bases not matched to a gene: 9. CDR3 length: 14 amino acids. In germline, CDR1 is DFQATT, CDR2 SNEGSKA (reference sequence).

CDR3 bases: TGTGCCAGCAGTGACGGGACAGGGGGCGTCGGGACCCAGTACTTC. Protein product: CASSDGTGGVGTQYF. The J gene is TRBJ2-5, the V gene TRBV2; the match to TRBD1 covers 12 bases. With 3 bases clipped from V and 7 bases from J, the junction kept 6 bases outside the gene matches. The CDR3 contains 15 residues. Germline V lookup: CDR1 SNHLY, CDR2 FYNNEI. Drawing the rest from reference TRBV2 and TRBJ2-5, the complete variable domain is EPEVTQTPSHQVTQMGQEVILRCVPISNHLYFYWYRQILGQKVEFLVSFYNNEISEKSEIFDDQFSVERPDGSNFTLKIRSTKLEDSAMYFCASSDGTGGVGTQYFGPGTRLLVL.

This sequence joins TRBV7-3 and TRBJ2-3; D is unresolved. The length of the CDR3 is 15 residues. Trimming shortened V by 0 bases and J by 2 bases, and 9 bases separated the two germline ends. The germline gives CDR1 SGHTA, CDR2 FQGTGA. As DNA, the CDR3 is TGTGCCAGCAGCTTAACGGGGAAGTCCACAGATACGCAGTATTTT. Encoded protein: CASSLTGKSTDTQYF. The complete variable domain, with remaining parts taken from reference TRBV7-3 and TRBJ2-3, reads GAGVSQTPSNKVTEKGKYVELRCDPISGHTALYWYRQSLGQGPEFLIYFQGTGAADDSGLPNDRFFAVRPEGSVSTLKIQRTERGDSAVYLCASSLTGKSTDTQYFGPGTRLTVL.

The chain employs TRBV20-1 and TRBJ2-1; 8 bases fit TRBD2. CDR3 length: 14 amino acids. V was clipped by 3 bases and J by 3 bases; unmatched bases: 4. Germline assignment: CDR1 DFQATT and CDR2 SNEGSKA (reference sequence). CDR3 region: CSASGRANYNEQFF. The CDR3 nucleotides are TGCAGTGCTAGCGGGAGGGCCAACTACAATGAGCAGTTCTTC.

DNA of the CDR3: TGCGCCAGCAGTGAGCAGGCAGACTCCTATGGCTACACCTTC. Translated: CASSEQADSYGYTF. This chain joins TRBV10-2 and TRBJ1-2, with unresolved D. Looked up from germline, CDR1 is WSHSY and CDR2 is SAAADI. This CDR3 has 14 residues. The V gene lost 2 bases and the J gene lost 4 bases, with 11 bases spanning the gap.

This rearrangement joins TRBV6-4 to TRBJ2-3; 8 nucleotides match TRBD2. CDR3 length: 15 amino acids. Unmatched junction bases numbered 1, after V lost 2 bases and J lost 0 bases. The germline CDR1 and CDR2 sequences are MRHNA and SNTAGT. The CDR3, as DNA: TGTGCCAGCAGTGACCTAGCGGGCAGCACAGATACGCAGTATTTT. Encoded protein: CASSDLAGSTDTQYF.

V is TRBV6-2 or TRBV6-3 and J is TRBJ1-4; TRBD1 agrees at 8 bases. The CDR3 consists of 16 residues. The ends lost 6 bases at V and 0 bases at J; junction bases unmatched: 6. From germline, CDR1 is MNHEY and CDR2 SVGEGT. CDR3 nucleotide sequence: TGTGCCAGCAGGGGGGACAGGACTGCAACTAATGAAAAACTGTTTTTT. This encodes CASRGDRTATNEKLFF.

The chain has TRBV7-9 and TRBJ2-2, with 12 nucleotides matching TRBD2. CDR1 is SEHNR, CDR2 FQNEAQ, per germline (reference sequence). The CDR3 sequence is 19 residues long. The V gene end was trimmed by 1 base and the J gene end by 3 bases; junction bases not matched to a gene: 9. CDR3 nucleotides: TGTGCCAGCAGCTTAGACCCTAGCGGGAGGGCCCGGGACACCGGGGAGCTGTTTTTT. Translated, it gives CASSLDPSGRARDTGELFF.

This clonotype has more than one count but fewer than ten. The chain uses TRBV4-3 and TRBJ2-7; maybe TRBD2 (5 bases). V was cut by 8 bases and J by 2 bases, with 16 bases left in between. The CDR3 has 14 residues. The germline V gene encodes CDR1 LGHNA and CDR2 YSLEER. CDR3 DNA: TGCGCCAGCTCTCCGTCGGGGTCTGCCTACGAGCAGTACTTC. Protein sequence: CASSPSGSAYEQYF.

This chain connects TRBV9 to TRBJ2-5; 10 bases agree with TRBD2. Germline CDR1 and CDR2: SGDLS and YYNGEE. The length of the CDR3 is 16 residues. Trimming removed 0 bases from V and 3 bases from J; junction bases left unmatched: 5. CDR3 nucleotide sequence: TGTGCCAGCAGCGTAGTATTCCTAGCGGGGGAAGAGACCCAGTACTTC. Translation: CASSVVFLAGEETQYF.